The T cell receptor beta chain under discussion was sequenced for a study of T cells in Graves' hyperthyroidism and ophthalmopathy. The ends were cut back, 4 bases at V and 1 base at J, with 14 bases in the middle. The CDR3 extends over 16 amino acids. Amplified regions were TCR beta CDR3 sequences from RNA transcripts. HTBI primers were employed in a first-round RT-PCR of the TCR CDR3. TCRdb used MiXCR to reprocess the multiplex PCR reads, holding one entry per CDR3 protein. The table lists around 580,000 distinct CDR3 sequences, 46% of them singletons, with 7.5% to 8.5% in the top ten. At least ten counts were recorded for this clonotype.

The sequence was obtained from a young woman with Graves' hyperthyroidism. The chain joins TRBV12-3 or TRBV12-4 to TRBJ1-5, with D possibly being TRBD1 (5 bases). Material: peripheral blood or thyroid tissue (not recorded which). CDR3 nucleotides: TGTGCCAGCAGTTCCCGGGGGGGTATGAGCAATCAGCCCCAGCATTTT. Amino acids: CASSSRGGMSNQPQHF.